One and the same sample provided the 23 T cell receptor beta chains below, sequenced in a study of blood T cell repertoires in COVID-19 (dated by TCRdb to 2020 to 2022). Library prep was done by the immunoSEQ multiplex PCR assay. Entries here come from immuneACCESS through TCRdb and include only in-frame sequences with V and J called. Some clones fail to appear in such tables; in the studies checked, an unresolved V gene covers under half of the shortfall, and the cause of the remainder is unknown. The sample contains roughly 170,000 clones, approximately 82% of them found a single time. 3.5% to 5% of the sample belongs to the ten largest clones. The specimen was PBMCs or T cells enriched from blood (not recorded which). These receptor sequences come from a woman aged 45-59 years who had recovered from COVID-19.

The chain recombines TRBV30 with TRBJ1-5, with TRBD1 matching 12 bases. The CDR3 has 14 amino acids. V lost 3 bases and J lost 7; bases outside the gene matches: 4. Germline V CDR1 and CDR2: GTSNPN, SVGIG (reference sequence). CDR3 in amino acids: CAWRGQGANQPQHF. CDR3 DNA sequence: TGTGCCTGGAGGGGACAGGGGGCAAACCAGCCCCAGCATTTT.

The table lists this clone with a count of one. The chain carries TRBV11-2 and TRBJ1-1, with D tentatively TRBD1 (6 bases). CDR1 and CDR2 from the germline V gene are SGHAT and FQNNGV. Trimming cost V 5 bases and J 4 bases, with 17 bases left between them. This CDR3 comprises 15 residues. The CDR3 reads CASSVRTLRGTEAFF. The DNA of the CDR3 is TGTGCCAGCAGCGTCCGAACGCTCAGGGGCACTGAAGCTTTCTTT.

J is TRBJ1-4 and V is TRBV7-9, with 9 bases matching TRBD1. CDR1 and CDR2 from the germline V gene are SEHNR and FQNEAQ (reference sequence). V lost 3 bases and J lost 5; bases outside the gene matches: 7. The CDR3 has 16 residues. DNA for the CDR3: TGTGCCAGCAGCTTGGGGGACAGGGCGGGGAATGAAAAACTGTTTTTT. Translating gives CASSLGDRAGNEKLFF.

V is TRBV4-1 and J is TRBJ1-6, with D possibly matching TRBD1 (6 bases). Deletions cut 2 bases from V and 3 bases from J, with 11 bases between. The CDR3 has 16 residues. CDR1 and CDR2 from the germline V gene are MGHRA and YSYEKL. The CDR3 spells CASSQLDSNYNSPLHF. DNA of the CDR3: TGCGCCAGCAGCCAACTGGACAGCAACTATAATTCACCCCTCCACTTT.

The CDR3 nucleotides are TGTGCCAGCAGCTTCCGACAGGGATTCGGGACACCCCTCCACTTT. It is translated as CASSFRQGFGTPLHF. The chain combines TRBV11-1 with TRBJ1-6, with 7 positions matching TRBD1. The CDR3 is 15 residues long. The germline gives CDR1 SGHAT, CDR2 FQDESV (reference sequence). V lost 3 bases, J lost 11 bases, and 10 bases stayed unmatched.

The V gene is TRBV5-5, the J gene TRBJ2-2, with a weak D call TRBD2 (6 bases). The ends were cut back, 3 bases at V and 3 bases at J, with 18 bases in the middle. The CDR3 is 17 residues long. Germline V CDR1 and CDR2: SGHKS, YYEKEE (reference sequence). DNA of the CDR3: TGTGCCAGCAGCTGGGGAGGCGCCTTAATTGACACCGGGGAGCTGTTTTTT. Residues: CASSWGGALIDTGELFF.

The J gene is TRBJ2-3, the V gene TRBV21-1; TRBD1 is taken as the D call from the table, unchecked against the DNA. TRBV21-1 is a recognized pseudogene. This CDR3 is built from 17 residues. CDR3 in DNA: TGTGCCAGCAGCAAATTGTTAGGACAGGGCCCCACAGATACGCAGTATTTT. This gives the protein CASSKLLGQGPTDTQYF.

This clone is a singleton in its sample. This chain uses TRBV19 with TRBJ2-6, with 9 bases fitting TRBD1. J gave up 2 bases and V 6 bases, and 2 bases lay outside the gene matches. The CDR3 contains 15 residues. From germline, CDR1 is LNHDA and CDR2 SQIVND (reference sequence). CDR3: CASRQGATGANVLTF. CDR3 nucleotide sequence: TGTGCCAGTAGACAGGGGGCGACTGGGGCCAACGTCCTGACTTTC.

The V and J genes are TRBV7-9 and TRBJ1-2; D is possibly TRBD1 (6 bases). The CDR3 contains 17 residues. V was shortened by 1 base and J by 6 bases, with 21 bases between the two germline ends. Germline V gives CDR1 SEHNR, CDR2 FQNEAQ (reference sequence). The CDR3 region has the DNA TGTGCCAGCAGCTTAGGGGACGGACAGAATCCTCTGCATGGCTACACCTTC. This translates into CASSLGDGQNPLHGYTF.

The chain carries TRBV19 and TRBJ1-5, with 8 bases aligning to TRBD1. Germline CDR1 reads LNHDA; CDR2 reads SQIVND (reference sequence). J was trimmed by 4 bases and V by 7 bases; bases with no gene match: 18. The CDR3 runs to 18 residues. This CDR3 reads CASTHGAGGIWKNQPQHF. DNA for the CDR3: TGTGCCAGTACCCACGGGGCAGGGGGCATCTGGAAAAATCAGCCCCAGCATTTT.

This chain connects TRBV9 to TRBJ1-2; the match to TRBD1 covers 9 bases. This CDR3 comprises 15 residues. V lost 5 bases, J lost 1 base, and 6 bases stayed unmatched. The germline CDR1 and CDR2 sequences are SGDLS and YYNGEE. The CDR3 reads CASRYRTGVNYGYTF. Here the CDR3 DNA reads TGTGCCAGCAGATATCGGACAGGGGTTAACTATGGCTACACCTTC.

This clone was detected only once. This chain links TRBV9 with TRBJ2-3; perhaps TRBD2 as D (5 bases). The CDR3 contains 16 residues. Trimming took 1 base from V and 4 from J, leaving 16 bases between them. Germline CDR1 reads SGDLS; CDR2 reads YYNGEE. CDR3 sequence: CASSVKSAAVADTQYF. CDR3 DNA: TGTGCCAGCAGCGTAAAGTCAGCAGCGGTGGCAGATACGCAGTATTTT.

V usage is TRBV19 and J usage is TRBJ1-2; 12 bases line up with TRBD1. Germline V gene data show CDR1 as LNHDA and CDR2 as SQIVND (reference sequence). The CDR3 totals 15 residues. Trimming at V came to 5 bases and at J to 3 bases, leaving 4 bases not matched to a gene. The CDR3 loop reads CASSPGQGAYYGYTF. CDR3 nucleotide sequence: TGTGCCAGTAGTCCGGGACAGGGGGCCTACTATGGCTACACCTTC.

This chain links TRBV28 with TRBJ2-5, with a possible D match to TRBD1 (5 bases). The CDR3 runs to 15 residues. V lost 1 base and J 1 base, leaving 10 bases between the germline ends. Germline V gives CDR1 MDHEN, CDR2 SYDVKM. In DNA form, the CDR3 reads TGTGCCAGCAGTTTATTAGGCAGGGCCCAAGAGACCCAGTACTTC. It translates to CASSLLGRAQETQYF.

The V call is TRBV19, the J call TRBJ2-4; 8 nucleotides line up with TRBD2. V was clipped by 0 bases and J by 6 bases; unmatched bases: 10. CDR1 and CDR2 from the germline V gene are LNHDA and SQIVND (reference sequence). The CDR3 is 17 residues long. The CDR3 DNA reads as TGTGCCAGTAGTATAGATCTAATTGCGGGGGGCGGAAACATTCAGTACTTC. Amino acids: CASSIDLIAGGGNIQYF.

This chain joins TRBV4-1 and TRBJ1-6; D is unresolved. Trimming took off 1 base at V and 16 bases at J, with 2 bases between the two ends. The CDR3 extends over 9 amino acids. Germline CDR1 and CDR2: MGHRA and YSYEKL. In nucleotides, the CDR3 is TGCGCCAGCAGCCAAGCTCTCCACTTT. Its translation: CASSQALHF.

CDR3: CAISESFSDRGSNSPLHF. The CDR3 nucleotides read TGTGCCATCAGTGAGTCGTTTTCGGACAGGGGTTCCAATTCACCCCTCCACTTT. V is TRBV10-3 and J is TRBJ1-6, with 9 nucleotides matching TRBD1. V lost 0 bases, J lost 7 bases, and 10 bases stayed unmatched. Germline V gives CDR1 ENHRY, CDR2 SYGVKD. The CDR3 is made up of 18 amino acids.

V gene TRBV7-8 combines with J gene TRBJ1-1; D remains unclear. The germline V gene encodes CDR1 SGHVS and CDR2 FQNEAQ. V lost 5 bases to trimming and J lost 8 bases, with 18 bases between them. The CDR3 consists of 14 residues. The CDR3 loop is CASSVREPGAEAFF. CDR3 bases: TGTGCCAGCAGCGTTCGAGAGCCGGGAGCAGAAGCTTTCTTT.

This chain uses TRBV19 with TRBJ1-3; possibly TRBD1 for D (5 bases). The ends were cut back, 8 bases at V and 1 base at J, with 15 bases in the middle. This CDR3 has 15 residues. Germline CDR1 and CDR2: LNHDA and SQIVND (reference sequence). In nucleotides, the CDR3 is TGTGCCAGTTCAATCATCCAGGGATCTGGAAACACCATATATTTT. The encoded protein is CASSIIQGSGNTIYF.

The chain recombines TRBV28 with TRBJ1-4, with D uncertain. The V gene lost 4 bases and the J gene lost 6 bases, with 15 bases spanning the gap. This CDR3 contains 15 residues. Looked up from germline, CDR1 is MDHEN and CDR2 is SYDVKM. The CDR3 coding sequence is TGTGCCAGCAGTTCCCCGGGGAGGGAAGATGAAAAACTGTTTTTT. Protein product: CASSSPGREDEKLFF.

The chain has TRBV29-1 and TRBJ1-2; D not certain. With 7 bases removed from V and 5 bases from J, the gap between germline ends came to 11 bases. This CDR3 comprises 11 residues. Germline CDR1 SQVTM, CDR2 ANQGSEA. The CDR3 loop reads CSDGYAYGYTF. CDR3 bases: TGCAGCGACGGTTATGCGTATGGCTACACCTTC. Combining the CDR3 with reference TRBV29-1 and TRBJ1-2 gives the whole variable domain SAVISQKPSRDICQRGTSLTIQCQVDSQVTMMFWYRQQPGQSLTLIATANQGSEATYESGFVIDKFPISRPNLTFSTLTVSNMSPEDSSIYLCSDGYAYGYTFGSGTRLTVV.

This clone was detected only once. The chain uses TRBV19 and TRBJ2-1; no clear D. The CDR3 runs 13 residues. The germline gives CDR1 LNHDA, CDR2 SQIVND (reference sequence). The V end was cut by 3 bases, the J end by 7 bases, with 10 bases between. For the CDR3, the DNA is TGTGCCAGTAGTATTTCTTTATTTAATGAGCAGTTCTTC. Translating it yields CASSISLFNEQFF.

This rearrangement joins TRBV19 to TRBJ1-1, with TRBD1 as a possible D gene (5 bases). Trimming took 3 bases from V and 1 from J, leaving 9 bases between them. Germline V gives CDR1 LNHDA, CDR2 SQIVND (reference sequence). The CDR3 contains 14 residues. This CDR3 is CASSMTAKNTEAFF. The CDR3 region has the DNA TGTGCCAGTAGTATGACAGCAAAGAACACTGAAGCTTTCTTT.